Following are 28 T cell receptor beta chains from one sample sequenced in a study of sequential checkpoint blockade in melanoma. TCRdb's table, derived via immunoSEQ multiplex PCR, lists solely in-frame clones and lacks some. The sample includes some 5,800 clones, 70% to 90% seen only once; the top ten take around 9%. Treatment in this sample: randomized to nivolumab then ipilimumab (arm A) or the reverse (arm B). The specimen was CD8+ T cells sorted from blood (inferred from file names), collected from a patient given nivolumab and ipilimumab in sequence. The receptors were gathered from a human donor with melanoma.

This clone was counted only a few times. The chain is built from TRBV12-5 and TRBJ1-2, with D perhaps TRBD1 (5 bases). CDR1 and CDR2 from the germline V gene are LGHNT and FRNRAP. The CDR3 extends over 13 amino acids. V lost 1 base and J 8 bases, leaving 11 bases between the germline ends. The CDR3 region is CASGLEGAVGYTF. The CDR3 DNA follows: TGTGCTAGTGGTTTGGAAGGGGCGGTAGGCTACACCTTC.

The chain is built from TRBV28 and TRBJ2-7; D may be TRBD1 (6 bases). Per the germline V gene, CDR1 is MDHEN and CDR2 is SYDVKM. V was cut by 3 bases and J by 4 bases, with 10 bases left in between. This CDR3 contains 13 residues. CDR3 nucleotides: TGTGCCAGCAGTTTGGACAGAACATACGAGCAGTACTTC. It codes for CASSLDRTYEQYF.

The rearrangement joins TRBV11-3 to TRBJ2-3; possibly TRBD2 for D (5 bases). Germline assignment: CDR1 SGHNT and CDR2 YENEEA. The V and J ends lost 0 bases and 1 base respectively, with 8 bases between them. This CDR3 region has 15 residues. Here the CDR3 DNA reads TGTGCCAGCAGCTTAGAGGGTAGCGGCACAGATACGCAGTATTTT. This sequence encodes CASSLEGSGTDTQYF.

The chain couples TRBV4-1 to TRBJ2-4; D is perhaps TRBD1 (7 bases). Germline lookup yields CDR1 MGHRA and CDR2 YSYEKL. The CDR3 is made up of 15 amino acids. V lost 1 base to trimming and J lost 8 bases, with 15 bases between them. The CDR3 DNA reads TGCGCCAGCAGCCAAGGCCCCCAGGGGGGACACATTCAGTACTTC. Translated, it gives CASSQGPQGGHIQYF.

The chain is built from TRBV5-1 and TRBJ2-7; D is possibly TRBD2 (5 bases). V lost 3 bases, J lost 6 bases, and 16 bases lay in between. Germline-derived CDR1 and CDR2 are SGHRS and YFSETQ. CDR3 length: 14 residues. CDR3 nucleotides: TGCGCCAGCAGCTCAAGGTCCCAGGCGGGCGAGCAGTACTTC. Its translation is CASSSRSQAGEQYF.

This clone came up a few times. The chain has TRBV2 and TRBJ1-5, with 8 bases identical to TRBD1. J gave up 0 bases and V 5 bases, and 3 bases lay outside the gene matches. This CDR3 has 15 residues. CDR1 and CDR2 from the germline V gene are SNHLY and FYNNEI. CDR3 residues: CASSTGTGSNQPQHF. As DNA, the CDR3 is TGTGCCAGCAGTACCGGGACAGGTAGCAATCAGCCCCAGCATTTT.

This sequence joins TRBV5-6 and TRBJ1-4; tentatively, D is TRBD1 (5 bases). The CDR3 length is 12 residues. Germline CDR1 SGHDT, CDR2 YYEEEE. V lost 0 bases to trimming and J lost 10 bases, with 7 bases between them. The CDR3 protein is CASSLGGGKLFF. As DNA, the CDR3 is TGTGCCAGCAGCTTGGGGGGGGGAAAACTGTTTTTT.

The genes are TRBV5-8 and TRBJ2-7; the D is unclear. Germline loops: CDR1 SGHTS, CDR2 YDEGEE. Trimming left V 2 bases short and J 0 bases short, with 9 bases between. CDR3 length equals 14 residues. CDR3 nucleotide sequence: TGTGCCAGCAGCTTCCCGGCGGACTCCTACGAGCAGTACTTC. It yields the protein CASSFPADSYEQYF.

The rearrangement joins TRBV5-5 to TRBJ2-7, with D possibly TRBD1 on 6 matching bases. Trimming took off 0 bases at V and 6 bases at J, with 13 bases between the two ends. Germline CDR1 reads SGHKS; CDR2 reads YYEKEE (reference sequence). The CDR3 runs to 14 residues. CDR3 in amino acids: CASSLGLGGGEQYF. The CDR3 DNA reads TGTGCCAGCAGCTTGGGTTTAGGGGGTGGCGAGCAGTACTTC.

V is TRBV19 and J is TRBJ1-5; D might be TRBD1 (5 bases). CDR3 length: 14 amino acids. Deletions cut 6 bases from V and 7 bases from J, with 16 bases between. Germline V gives CDR1 LNHDA, CDR2 SQIVND (reference sequence). The CDR3 here is CASRPLGGKQPQHF. The CDR3 nucleotides are TGTGCCAGTAGACCCTTGGGGGGGAAGCAGCCCCAGCATTTT.

A single count supports this clone. V is TRBV27 and J is TRBJ2-7, with 10 bases that match TRBD1. The CDR3 has 16 amino acids. V dropped 3 bases and J dropped 2; count of bases not matched to a gene: 7. Germline CDR1 MNHEY, CDR2 SMNVEV (reference sequence). For the CDR3, the DNA is TGTGCCAGCAGTTTTGGTTTCGGGACAGGGGCCTACGAGCAGTACTTC. Amino acid sequence: CASSFGFGTGAYEQYF.

The CDR3 region has the DNA TGTGCCAGCAGTTTCACTAGCGGGAGCTACAATGAGCAGTTCTTC. Encoded protein: CASSFTSGSYNEQFF. The chain combines TRBV27 with TRBJ2-1, with 11 bases that match TRBD2. Trimming took 3 bases from V and 3 from J; bases not matched to a gene: 1. The CDR3 contains 15 residues. Germline CDR1 MNHEY, CDR2 SMNVEV (reference sequence).

J is TRBJ2-1 and V is TRBV14, with 7 positions matching TRBD1. CDR3 size: 17 residues. Trimming removed 0 bases from V and 6 bases from J; junction bases left unmatched: 11. Germline V gene sequence: CDR1 SGHDN, CDR2 FVKESK. CDR3 sequence (DNA): TGTGCCAGCAGCCAAGACTACGAGACAGGGATAGGCAATGAGCAGTTCTTC. Translation gives CASSQDYETGIGNEQFF.

V and J are TRBV10-3 and TRBJ2-3; the match to TRBD2 covers 7 bases. Losses at the gene ends were 2 bases for V and 5 bases for J; bases not matched to a gene: 10. The CDR3 covers 16 residues. From germline, CDR1 is ENHRY and CDR2 SYGVKD. CDR3 in DNA: TGTGCCATCAGTGAGCGGACCGCGGGAGATAAAGATACGCAGTATTTT. Translating it yields CAISERTAGDKDTQYF.

A word on this clone: One end of the junction does not line up with germline, which may come from a read error. This chain connects TRBV15 to TRBJ2-7; 7 bases agree with TRBD1. CDR3 length equals 15 residues. The germline V gene encodes CDR1 LNHNV and CDR2 YYDKDF (reference sequence). CDR3: CATSGDRVSFGEQYF. The CDR3 region has the DNA TGTGCCACCAGCGGAGACAGGGTTAGTTTCGGCGAGCAGTACTTC. The entire variable domain, with the rest obtained from reference TRBV15 and TRBJ2-7, is as follows: DAMVIQNPRYQVTQFGKPVTLSCSQTLNHNVMYWYQQKSSQAPKLLFHYYDKDFNNEADTPDNFQSRRPNTSFCFLDIRSPGLGDTAMYLCATSGDRVSFGEQYFGPGTRLTVT.

V usage is TRBV5-6 and J usage is TRBJ2-5; no reliable D call. Trimming cost V 3 bases and J 4 bases, with 10 bases left between them. CDR3 length equals 13 residues. The germline V gene has CDR1 SGHDT and CDR2 YYEEEE. DNA for the CDR3: TGTGCCAGCAGCTCCTTTCCGGGAGAGACCCAGTACTTC. Translated, it gives CASSSFPGETQYF.

The chain carries TRBV4-1 and TRBJ2-7, with 7 bases that match TRBD1. Germline V gene lookup returns CDR1 MGHRA and CDR2 YSYEKL. The V gene end was trimmed by 4 bases and the J gene end by 0 bases; junction bases not matched to a gene: 6. The CDR3 loop spans 15 amino acids. The CDR3 sequence: CASSRSDRLSYEQYF. The CDR3 DNA follows: TGCGCCAGCAGCCGCTCGGACAGGCTCTCCTACGAGCAGTACTTC.

A single count supports this clone. V and J are TRBV5-1 and TRBJ2-3, with D possibly being TRBD2 (5 bases). Between the trimmed V and J ends, which lost 1 base and 0 bases, there was a span of 6 bases. Germline V lookup: CDR1 SGHRS, CDR2 YFSETQ. This CDR3 has 14 residues. The CDR3 spells CASSLWTSTDTQYF. CDR3 DNA sequence: TGCGCCAGCAGCTTGTGGACTAGCACAGATACGCAGTATTTT.

The chain employs TRBV29-1 and TRBJ2-1, with 9 bases lining up with TRBD2. The CDR3 is made up of 13 amino acids. The germline V gene encodes CDR1 SQVTM and CDR2 ANQGSEA. The junction had 3 bases not matched to a gene; V was cut back by 6 bases and J by 3 bases. CDR3 region: CSVLAGYYNEQFF. The CDR3 DNA sequence: TGCAGCGTCCTAGCGGGATACTACAATGAGCAGTTCTTC.

J is TRBJ2-3 and V is TRBV7-6; 13 bases align to TRBD2. The CDR3 spans 17 residues. The junction had 9 bases not matched to a gene; V was cut back by 3 bases and J by 6 bases. Germline assignment: CDR1 SGHVS and CDR2 FNYEAQ. CDR3 protein: CASSFLTSGRAGDTQYF. In nucleotides, the CDR3 is TGTGCCAGCAGCTTTCTTACTAGCGGGAGGGCCGGGGATACGCAGTATTTT.

In its sample, this clone ranks as large (0.1 to 1%). The chain has TRBV19 and TRBJ2-7; 8 nucleotides align to TRBD2. This CDR3 is 15 amino acids long. The germline V gene encodes CDR1 LNHDA and CDR2 SQIVND (reference sequence). Trimming at V came to 5 bases and at J to 1 base, leaving 7 bases not matched to a gene. The CDR3 protein is CASSPTSAPSYEQYF. DNA of the CDR3: TGTGCCAGTAGTCCGACTAGCGCTCCTTCCTACGAGCAGTACTTC. The variable domain in full, completed from reference TRBV19 and TRBJ2-7, reads DGGITQSPKYLFRKEGQNVTLSCEQNLNHDAMYWYRQDPGQGLRLIYYSQIVNDFQKGDIAEGYSVSREKKESFPLTVTSAQKNPTAFYLCASSPTSAPSYEQYFGPGTRLTVT.

The chain recombines TRBV5-1 with TRBJ1-5, with D unresolved. V was clipped by 0 bases and J by 0 bases, with 4 bases between them. The CDR3 covers 14 residues. In germline, CDR1 is SGHRS, CDR2 YFSETQ. The CDR3 nucleotides are TGCGCCAGCAGCTTGGGTATTAGCAATCAGCCCCAGCATTTT. Encoded protein: CASSLGISNQPQHF.

The chain has TRBV4-2 and TRBJ2-5; D call uncertain. The end of the DNA is better explained by TRBJ2-7, so the J call may be wrong. The CDR3 spans 15 residues. Germline V gene data show CDR1 as LGHNA and CDR2 as YNFKEQ. CDR3 in amino acids: CASSGEPHPSYEQYF. The CDR3 DNA sequence: TGTGCCAGCAGCGGAGAACCCCATCCCTCCTACGAGCAGTACTTC.

V gene TRBV5-5 combines with J gene TRBJ1-6, with a weak D call TRBD1 (5 bases). The CDR3 length is 16 residues. Germline lookup yields CDR1 SGHKS and CDR2 YYEKEE (reference sequence). V lost 4 bases, J lost 7 bases, and 18 bases lay in between. The chain's CDR3 is CASSAVRVGGNSPLHF. The CDR3 nucleotides are TGTGCCAGCAGCGCCGTCAGGGTCGGCGGCAATTCACCCCTCCACTTT.

The J gene is TRBJ2-7, the V gene TRBV7-9; 14 bases agree with TRBD2. After removal of 1 base from V and 6 bases from J, the junction contained 8 bases not matched to a gene. Per the germline V gene, CDR1 is SEHNR and CDR2 is FQNEAQ (reference sequence). This CDR3 is built from 17 residues. The CDR3 loop is CASSLGTSGRLRSEQYF. Here the CDR3 DNA reads TGTGCCAGCAGCTTAGGGACTAGCGGGAGGTTACGCTCCGAGCAGTACTTC. Full variable domain (missing parts from reference TRBV7-9 and TRBJ2-7): DTGVSQNPRHKITKRGQNVTFRCDPISEHNRLYWYRQTLGQGPEFLTYFQNEAQLEKSRLLSDRFSAERPKGSFSTLEIQRTEQGDSAMYLCASSLGTSGRLRSEQYFGPGTRLTVT.

The chain couples TRBV9 to TRBJ2-3; 8 bases fit TRBD2. Germline CDR1 reads SGDLS; CDR2 reads YYNGEE. There are 15 residues in the CDR3. V trimming: 2 bases; J trimming: 4 bases; junction bases outside the gene matches: 6. CDR3 region: CASSVHGRAADTQYF. In DNA, the CDR3 is TGTGCCAGCAGCGTCCACGGGAGGGCTGCAGATACGCAGTATTTT.

The chain uses TRBV10-3 and TRBJ1-2; D gene uncertain. Germline-derived CDR1 and CDR2 are ENHRY and SYGVKD. Trimming shortened V by 0 bases and J by 5 bases, and 10 bases separated the two germline ends. CDR3 size: 14 residues. The CDR3 DNA reads as TGTGCCATCAGTGAGTCGAAGCTTACTTATGGCTACACCTTC. Its protein is CAISESKLTYGYTF.

This clone was counted between two and nine times. The chain uses TRBV6-5 and TRBJ2-2; 8 positions agree with TRBD2. The V gene's germline CDR1 is MNHEY and CDR2 SVGAGI. V trimming: 6 bases; J trimming: 10 bases; junction bases outside the gene matches: 13. The CDR3 is 15 residues long. In DNA, the CDR3 is TGTGCCAGCAGCCCCTTCGGGGAGCGGGAGAAGGAGCTGTTTTTT. Amino acid sequence: CASSPFGEREKELFF.